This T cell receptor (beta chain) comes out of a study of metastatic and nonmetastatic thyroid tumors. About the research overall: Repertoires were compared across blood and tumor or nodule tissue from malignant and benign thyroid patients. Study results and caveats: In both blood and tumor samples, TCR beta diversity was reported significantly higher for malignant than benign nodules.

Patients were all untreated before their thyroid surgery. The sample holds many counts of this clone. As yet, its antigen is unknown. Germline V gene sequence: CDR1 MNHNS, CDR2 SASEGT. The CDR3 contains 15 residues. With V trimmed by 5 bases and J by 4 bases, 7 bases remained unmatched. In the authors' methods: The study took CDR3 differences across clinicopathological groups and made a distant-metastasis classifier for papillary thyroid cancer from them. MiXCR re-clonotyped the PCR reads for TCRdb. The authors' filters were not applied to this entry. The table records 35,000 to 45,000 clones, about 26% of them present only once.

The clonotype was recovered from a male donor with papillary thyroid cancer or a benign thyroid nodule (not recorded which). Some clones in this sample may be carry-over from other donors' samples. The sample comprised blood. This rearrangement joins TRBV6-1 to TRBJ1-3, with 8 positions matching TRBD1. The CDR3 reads CASSFGQGSGNTIYF. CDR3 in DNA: TGTGCCAGCAGTTTCGGACAGGGATCCGGAAACACCATATATTTT.